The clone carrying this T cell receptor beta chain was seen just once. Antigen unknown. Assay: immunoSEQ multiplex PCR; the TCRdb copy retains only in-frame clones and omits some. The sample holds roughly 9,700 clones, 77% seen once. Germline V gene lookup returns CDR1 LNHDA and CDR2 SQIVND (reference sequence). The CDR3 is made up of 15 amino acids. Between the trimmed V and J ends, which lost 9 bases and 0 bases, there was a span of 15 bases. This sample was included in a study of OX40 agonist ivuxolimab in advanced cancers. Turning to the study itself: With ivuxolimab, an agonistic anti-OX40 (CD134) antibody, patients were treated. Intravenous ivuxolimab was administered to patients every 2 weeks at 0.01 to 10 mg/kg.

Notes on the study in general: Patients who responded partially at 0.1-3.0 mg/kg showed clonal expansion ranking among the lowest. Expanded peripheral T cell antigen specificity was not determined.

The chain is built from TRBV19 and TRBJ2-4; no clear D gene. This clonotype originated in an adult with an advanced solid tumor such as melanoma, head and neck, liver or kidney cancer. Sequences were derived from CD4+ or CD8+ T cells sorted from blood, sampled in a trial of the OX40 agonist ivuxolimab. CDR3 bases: TGTGCCAGCTCCCTAGGTGCGCCAGCCAAAAACATTCAGTACTTC. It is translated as CASSLGAPAKNIQYF. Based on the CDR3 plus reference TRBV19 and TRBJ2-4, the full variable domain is DGGITQSPKYLFRKEGQNVTLSCEQNLNHDAMYWYRQDPGQGLRLIYYSQIVNDFQKGDIAEGYSVSREKKESFPLTVTSAQKNPTAFYLCASSLGAPAKNIQYFGAGTRLSVL.